The 30 T cell receptor beta chains in this list originate from one sample, sequenced in a study of vaccination and CD4 T cells after COVID-19. Sequence data for DNA of cultured CD4+ T cells were generated by the Oncomine TCR Beta short-read assay. In TCRdb, the PCR reads were re-called with MiXCR into one record per CDR3 protein. The table lists roughly 13,000 distinct CDR3 sequences, 29% of them singletons. The treatment denotes: roughly ten-day PBMC culture with coronavirus spike peptide pools or control peptides (ViraFEST assay). Antigens for these TCRs are unknown. This specimen was CD4+ T cells from blood, cultured in vitro, taken before SARS-CoV-2 vaccination. The receptors shown here come from a human donor who received a COVID-19 vaccine.

The V and J genes are TRBV7-2 and TRBJ1-1; 10 bases line up with TRBD1. Per germline, CDR1 SGHTA and CDR2 FQGNSA. There are 15 residues in the CDR3. The junction had 4 bases not matched to a gene; V was cut back by 3 bases and J by 3 bases. The CDR3 nucleotides are TGTACCAGCAGCTTTGCCGGGACAGGGGACACTGAAGCTTTCTTT. Its translation: CTSSFAGTGDTEAFF.

V and J are TRBV1 and TRBJ2-5; the D segment call TRBD2 is taken from the table without a DNA check. TRBV1 corresponds to a pseudogene. CDR3 length: 17 amino acids. The CDR3 DNA reads TGCACCAGCAGCCGACCCGGGACTAGCGGGGCCCAAGAGACCCAGTACTTC. Translation: CTSSRPGTSGAQETQYF.

The V call is TRBV18, the J call TRBJ2-3; D uncertain. Trimming cost V 3 bases and J 3 bases, with 10 bases left between them. Germline V gene data show CDR1 as KGHSH and CDR2 as LQKENI. The CDR3 runs to 14 residues. This chain's CDR3 is CASSPNFGTDTQYF. The CDR3 nucleotides read TGTGCCAGCTCACCGAATTTCGGAACAGATACGCAGTATTTT.

J is TRBJ1-3 and V is TRBV12-3 or TRBV12-4; D gene uncertain. Trimming took 1 base from V and 0 from J, leaving 10 bases between them. The length of the CDR3 is 16 residues. DNA for the CDR3: TGTGCCAGCAGTTTAGGGCTCGGTAGCTCTGGAAACACCATATATTTT. It codes for CASSLGLGSSGNTIYF.

This clonotype was detected a few times. This rearrangement joins TRBV24-1 to TRBJ1-2; unclear D gene. There are 13 residues in the CDR3. V was trimmed by 4 bases and J by 1 base, leaving 6 bases between them. Germline V gene lookup returns CDR1 KGHDR and CDR2 SFDVKD. The CDR3 spells CATSDPNNYGYTF. CDR3 DNA sequence: TGTGCCACCAGTGACCCAAATAACTATGGCTACACCTTC.

CDR3 in DNA: TGCGCCAGCAGCTTGGCCGGAGGGGGTAACAATGAGCAGTTCTTC. This translates into CASSLAGGGNNEQFF. V and J are TRBV5-1 and TRBJ2-1; tentatively, D is TRBD1 or TRBD2 (6 bases each). The CDR3 spans 15 residues. Germline V gene data show CDR1 as SGHRS and CDR2 as YFSETQ. V gave up 0 bases and J gave up 5 bases, with 12 bases separating them.

The V call is TRBV28, the J call TRBJ1-4; TRBD1 might be the D (5 bases). CDR3 length: 13 amino acids. V lost 5 bases and J lost 8, with 12 bases in between. Germline lookup yields CDR1 MDHEN and CDR2 SYDVKM. CDR3 DNA: TGTGCCAGCAGTACCCCCGCAGGGGAAAAACTGTTTTTT. Its translation: CASSTPAGEKLFF.

Here the CDR3 reads CASSFFTDTQYF. DNA for the CDR3: TGTGCCAGCAGCTTTTTCACAGATACGCAGTATTTT. The J gene is TRBJ2-3, the V gene TRBV7-6; D unresolved. The V gene's germline CDR1 is SGHVS and CDR2 FNYEAQ. The ends were cut back, 3 bases at V and 2 bases at J, with 3 bases in the middle. CDR3 size: 12 residues.

This sequence joins TRBV2 and TRBJ1-2, with a tentative D call TRBD1 (5 bases). The V and J ends lost 8 bases and 1 base respectively, with 14 bases between them. The germline gives CDR1 SNHLY, CDR2 FYNNEI. This CDR3 region has 14 residues. CDR3 sequence reads: CASLYPTVNYGYTF. As DNA, the CDR3 is TGTGCCAGCCTTTACCCGACAGTTAACTATGGCTACACCTTC.

Worth noting for this clonotype: The junction departs from the called germline gene at one end, perhaps through a read error. The chain combines TRBV5-1 with TRBJ2-1; 7 bases are shared with TRBD1. Germline V gives CDR1 SGHRS, CDR2 YFSETQ. The CDR3 is 14 amino acids. The CDR3 DNA follows: TGCGCCAGTAGCTCGACAGGGACCTACAATGAGCAGTTCTTC. This gives the protein CASSSTGTYNEQFF.

The chain joins TRBV18 to TRBJ2-3, with 15 bases fitting TRBD2. In germline, CDR1 is KGHSH, CDR2 LQKENI. The CDR3 is 19 amino acids. Unmatched junction bases numbered 17, after V lost 6 bases and J lost 7 bases. The CDR3 nucleotides are TGTGCCAGCTCCGAACATGGAATCGGACTAGCGGGGGGGCGGTATACGCAGTATTTT. Translation gives CASSEHGIGLAGGRYTQYF.

This chain uses TRBV12-3 or TRBV12-4 with TRBJ2-4, with D perhaps TRBD2 (5 bases). Trimming shortened V by 4 bases and J by 9 bases, and 16 bases separated the two germline ends. The CDR3 is 14 residues long. CDR3 region: CASSSDSTPSIQYF. The CDR3 nucleotides are TGTGCCAGCAGTTCGGACTCGACCCCGAGCATTCAGTACTTC.

This rearrangement joins TRBV7-2 to TRBJ1-4; 7 nucleotides align to TRBD1. V shed 1 base and J 6 bases; nucleotides not matched to a gene: 11. The CDR3 spans 17 residues. The V gene's germline CDR1 is SGHTA and CDR2 FQGNSA. The CDR3 DNA reads TGTGCCAGCAGCTTAGTAGGGCGGACAGGAGCCCATGAAAAACTGTTTTTT. It encodes CASSLVGRTGAHEKLFF.

This chain joins TRBV5-4 and TRBJ2-5; 9 bases are a match to TRBD2. V was pared by 4 bases and J by 1 base, with 8 bases of the junction left unmatched. Germline assignment: CDR1 SGHNT and CDR2 YYREEE (reference sequence). The CDR3 spans 16 residues. In DNA, the CDR3 is TGTGCCAGCAGCCCTCGGGGGCGGGGGGGCCAAGAGACCCAGTACTTC. This sequence encodes CASSPRGRGGQETQYF.

This clonotype was recorded a few times. This rearrangement joins TRBV12-3 or TRBV12-4 to TRBJ1-1; TRBD1 aligns across 8 bases. With 4 bases clipped from V and 7 bases from J, the junction kept 8 bases outside the gene matches. CDR3 length equals 14 residues. The CDR3 DNA reads TGTGCCAGCAGTTCTCTGGACAGGGCACTTGAAGCTTTCTTT. Translation gives CASSSLDRALEAFF.

This clonotype was seen a few times. The gene calls are TRBV7-8 and TRBJ2-2; D ambiguous. CDR3 length equals 15 residues. The germline V gene has CDR1 SGHVS and CDR2 FQNEAQ. Trimming left V 2 bases short and J 1 base short, with 8 bases between. CDR3 region: CASSLFLRNTGELFF. CDR3 DNA sequence: TGTGCCAGCAGCTTATTCCTCAGGAACACCGGGGAGCTGTTTTTT.

V usage is TRBV19 and J usage is TRBJ2-3; 13 bases agree with TRBD2. The germline V gene has CDR1 LNHDA and CDR2 SQIVND (reference sequence). After removal of 6 bases from V and 4 bases from J, the junction contained 16 bases not matched to a gene. This CDR3 is built from 19 residues. CDR3 amino acids: CASSPGTGLAGTGADTQYF. The CDR3 bases are TGTGCCAGTAGCCCCGGGACGGGACTAGCGGGGACTGGAGCAGATACGCAGTATTTT.

The chain uses TRBV7-2 and TRBJ2-5; D might be TRBD2 (6 bases). The V gene lost 5 bases and the J gene lost 2 bases, with 9 bases spanning the gap. The CDR3 consists of 13 residues. Germline CDR1 and CDR2: SGHTA and FQGNSA. Written as DNA, the CDR3 is TGTGCCAGCAGCAGGGACTTTCAAGAGACCCAGTACTTC. Protein product: CASSRDFQETQYF.

This clonotype is medium-sized within its sample. The chain employs TRBV20-1 and TRBJ1-1; 9 positions agree with TRBD1. V lost 3 bases and J lost 2; bases outside the gene matches: 7. The germline V gene has CDR1 DFQATT and CDR2 SNEGSKA (reference sequence). CDR3 length: 15 amino acids. The CDR3 loop is CSASGDRVTNTEAFF. CDR3 nucleotides: TGCAGTGCTAGTGGGGACAGGGTAACTAACACTGAAGCTTTCTTT.

In this sample, this clonotype turned up a few times. This rearrangement joins TRBV19 to TRBJ2-2; D is possibly TRBD1 or TRBD2 (6 bases each). CDR1 and CDR2 (germline): LNHDA, SQIVND (reference sequence). The CDR3 consists of 14 residues. Trimming pared 3 bases from V and 4 bases from J, leaving 9 bases between. The CDR3 nucleotides read TGTGCCAGTAGTATTAAGGGGGGCACCGGGGAGCTGTTTTTT. This translates into CASSIKGGTGELFF.

This clonotype is a singleton in its sample. The genes are TRBV6-1 and TRBJ1-1; D may be TRBD1 (5 bases). The CDR3 loop spans 16 amino acids. V shed 3 bases and J shed 3 bases, with 17 bases lying between them. CDR1 MNHNS and CDR2 SASEGT come from the germline V gene. The CDR3 bases are TGTGCCAGCAGTGATGAACGGGGGAGGAGGGACACTGAAGCTTTCTTT. Translating gives CASSDERGRRDTEAFF.

This clonotype turned up a few times. The J gene is TRBJ2-3, the V gene TRBV20-1; 9 bases align to TRBD2. This CDR3 region has 16 residues. J gave up 1 base and V 3 bases, and 8 bases lay outside the gene matches. The germline gives CDR1 DFQATT, CDR2 SNEGSKA (reference sequence). CDR3 amino acids: CSASLGSGGGTDTQYF. The CDR3 DNA sequence: TGCAGTGCTAGTCTGGGTAGCGGGGGAGGCACAGATACGCAGTATTTT.

The sample holds a few counts of this clonotype. The V gene is TRBV20-1, the J gene TRBJ1-2; D is unresolved. From germline, CDR1 is DFQATT and CDR2 SNEGSKA (reference sequence). The CDR3 covers 11 residues. Trimming took off 6 bases at V and 2 bases at J, with 7 bases between the two ends. In DNA, the CDR3 is TGCAGTGCCCATGACAACTATGGCTACACCTTC. The encoded protein is CSAHDNYGYTF.

This chain joins TRBV7-3 and TRBJ1-6; no definite D call. Trimming stripped 5 bases from V and 7 bases from J, with 15 bases between. Germline V gene data show CDR1 as SGHTA and CDR2 as FQGTGA. There are 15 residues in the CDR3. CDR3 sequence (DNA): TGTGCCAGCAGCCTCCATCCGGCTATGAATTCACCCCTCCACTTT. Its translation is CASSLHPAMNSPLHF.

The CDR3 protein is CATSPARGQGQNTEAFF. Here the CDR3 DNA reads TGTGCCACCAGTCCTGCCCGGGGACAGGGGCAGAACACTGAAGCTTTCTTT. The chain is built from TRBV24-1 and TRBJ1-1; 10 bases are shared with TRBD1. The CDR3 covers 17 residues. V shed 6 bases and J 1 base; nucleotides not matched to a gene: 10. Germline V gives CDR1 KGHDR, CDR2 SFDVKD.

V is TRBV7-2 and J is TRBJ1-4, with 8 bases that match TRBD1. V trimming: 6 bases; J trimming: 0 bases; junction bases outside the gene matches: 12. Germline loops: CDR1 SGHTA, CDR2 FQGNSA. The CDR3 has 18 residues. The CDR3 nucleotides read TGTGCCAGCAGACGGACAGGGTTACGGGGGGCAACTAATGAAAAACTGTTTTTT. Its translation: CASRRTGLRGATNEKLFF.

The V and J genes are TRBV4-2 and TRBJ1-2, with a tentative D call TRBD1 (6 bases). Germline CDR1 reads LGHNA; CDR2 reads YNFKEQ. There are 15 residues in the CDR3. Trimming stripped 4 bases from V and 4 bases from J, with 16 bases between. The CDR3 DNA sequence: TGTGCCAGCAGCCCCGCCGCACAGGGACCCTATGGCTACACCTTC. It is translated as CASSPAAQGPYGYTF.

The gene calls are TRBV19 and TRBJ2-2; TRBD2 aligns across 10 bases. V shed 5 bases and J 2 bases; nucleotides not matched to a gene: 8. The CDR3 has 17 residues. Germline CDR1 is LNHDA and CDR2 is SQIVND (reference sequence). The chain's CDR3 is CASSQASGGSNTGELFF. The CDR3, as DNA: TGTGCCAGTAGTCAGGCTAGCGGGGGCTCAAACACCGGGGAGCTGTTTTTT.

The chain combines TRBV2 with TRBJ1-5; no reliable D call. V was shortened by 3 bases and J by 7 bases, with 13 bases between the two germline ends. Germline CDR1 reads SNHLY; CDR2 reads FYNNEI. This CDR3 has 14 residues. The chain's CDR3 is CASSDSRSGQPQHF. In DNA form, the CDR3 reads TGTGCCAGCAGTGACTCCAGGTCGGGCCAGCCCCAGCATTTT.

Within the sample, this clonotype is medium-sized. The genes are TRBV20-1 and TRBJ2-7; 7 bases are a match to TRBD1. There are 17 residues in the CDR3. V was pared by 4 bases and J by 2 bases, with 17 bases of the junction left unmatched. CDR1 DFQATT and CDR2 SNEGSKA come from the germline V gene (reference sequence). As DNA, the CDR3 is TGCAGTGCTACCATGCTAATACGGGACAGCGAGACCTACGAGCAGTACTTC. It specifies CSATMLIRDSETYEQYF.